This entry lists 27 T cell receptor beta chains sequenced from one sample in a study of response to subunit inactivated influenza vaccine. Via MiXCR, TCRdb re-called the RT-PCR reads, giving one row per CDR3 protein. The data hold just under 550,000 distinct CDR3 sequences, with roughly 25% observed a single time. The data were also submitted as part of a second study, on T cells expressing NK-cell markers. In that study: Researchers built TCR beta cDNA using 5'RACE template switching with UMIs.

Sequencing was performed on CD4+ T cells sorted from PBMCs, taken approximately 12 days after vaccination. These receptors were taken from a middle-aged man who received an inactivated influenza vaccine.

This sequence joins TRBV29-1 and TRBJ2-3, with 7 bases matching TRBD2. From germline, CDR1 is SQVTM and CDR2 ANQGSEA. The CDR3 consists of 14 residues. V was pared by 2 bases and J by 0 bases, with 2 bases of the junction left unmatched. The CDR3 DNA reads as TGCAGCGTTGAACGGCGGGGGAGCACAGATACGCAGTATTTT. It is translated as CSVERRGSTDTQYF.

This clonotype appeared a few times. The CDR3 spells CASSHRSGGGETQYF. For the CDR3, the DNA is TGTGCCAGCAGCCACCGGTCGGGGGGGGGGGAGACCCAGTACTTC. The rearrangement uses TRBV28 and TRBJ2-5; 8 positions agree with TRBD2. The CDR3 is 15 residues long. J was trimmed by 5 bases and V by 6 bases; bases with no gene match: 11. Germline V gene sequence: CDR1 MDHEN, CDR2 SYDVKM.

There are a few counts of this clonotype. The chain joins TRBV7-7 to TRBJ2-1; D unclear. The CDR3 is 15 residues long. Trimming pared 5 bases from V and 2 bases from J, leaving 13 bases between. Germline loops: CDR1 SSHAT, CDR2 FNYEAQ (reference sequence). The CDR3: CASSPSPATYNEQFF. The CDR3 coding sequence is TGTGCCAGCAGCCCCAGTCCGGCGACCTACAATGAGCAGTTCTTC.

This clonotype was counted a few times. The chain combines TRBV7-2 with TRBJ2-1, with TRBD2 identical over 11 bases. V was pared by 3 bases and J by 4 bases, with 5 bases of the junction left unmatched. The length of the CDR3 is 16 residues. Germline values: CDR1 SGHTA, CDR2 FQGNSA. DNA for the CDR3: TGTGCCAGCAGCTTTAGCGGGAGGGCCCTGTACAATGAGCAGTTCTTC. It encodes CASSFSGRALYNEQFF.

Only a few counts were recorded for this clonotype. The V and J genes are TRBV29-1 and TRBJ2-7; D may match TRBD1 or TRBD2 (6 bases each). The V and J ends lost 3 bases and 0 bases respectively, with 15 bases between them. Germline V gene sequence: CDR1 SQVTM, CDR2 ANQGSEA. CDR3 size: 15 residues. The CDR3 nucleotides read TGCAGCGTTGATGGGACACGGGGGAGCTCCTACGAGCAGTACTTC. This gives the protein CSVDGTRGSSYEQYF.

The chain employs TRBV5-5 and TRBJ1-5; 11 bases fit TRBD1. Germline assignment: CDR1 SGHKS and CDR2 YYEKEE (reference sequence). The junction had 5 bases not matched to a gene; V was cut back by 3 bases and J by 6 bases. The CDR3 length is 15 residues. For the CDR3, the DNA is TGTGCCAGCAGCTGGGGGACAGGGGGTGGTCAGCCCCAGCATTTT. Its translation: CASSWGTGGGQPQHF.

The rearrangement links TRBV27 to TRBJ2-7; no clear D. The CDR3 sequence is 15 residues long. The V end lost 1 base, the J end lost 3 bases, and 13 bases lay between the germline ends. CDR1 is MNHEY and CDR2 is SMNVEV in the germline V gene (reference sequence). This CDR3 reads CASSLLAARLYEQYF. The DNA of the CDR3 is TGTGCCAGCAGTTTATTAGCTGCGCGTCTCTACGAGCAGTACTTC.

This chain links TRBV6-2 or TRBV6-3 with TRBJ2-3, with TRBD1 matching 8 bases. This CDR3 has 17 amino acids. Germline loops: CDR1 MNHEY, CDR2 SVGEGT. Unmatched junction bases numbered 7, after V lost 0 bases and J lost 2 bases. CDR3 sequence reads: CASSYSNADRDTDTQYF. The CDR3 DNA follows: TGTGCCAGCAGTTACTCGAATGCGGACAGGGACACAGATACGCAGTATTTT.

This sequence joins TRBV7-8 and TRBJ2-7; D unresolved. V lost 5 bases to trimming and J lost 6 bases, with 17 bases between them. Germline CDR1 reads SGHVS; CDR2 reads FQNEAQ. This CDR3 is 14 amino acids long. In DNA, the CDR3 is TGTGCCAGCAGCCCTAGACGGCACTCTCGCGAGCAGTACTTC. Its translation is CASSPRRHSREQYF. The whole variable domain, filled in from reference TRBV7-8 and TRBJ2-7, reads GAGVSQSPRYKVAKRGQDVALRCDPISGHVSLFWYQQALGQGPEFLTYFQNEAQLDKSGLPSDRFFAERPEGSVSTLKIQRTQQEDSAVYLCASSPRRHSREQYFGPGTRLTVT.

This rearrangement joins TRBV28 to TRBJ2-7, with 10 bases that match TRBD2. Per the germline V gene, CDR1 is MDHEN and CDR2 is SYDVKM. This CDR3 has 14 residues. With V trimmed by 7 bases and J by 3 bases, 6 bases remained unmatched. CDR3 sequence reads: CASTLGLAYYEQYF. The DNA of the CDR3 is TGTGCCAGCACCCTGGGACTAGCGTACTACGAGCAGTACTTC.

At least ten counts were recorded for this clonotype. The chain is built from TRBV29-1 and TRBJ2-1; D remains unclear. V gave up 7 bases and J gave up 8 bases, with 12 bases separating them. CDR1 and CDR2 from the germline V gene are SQVTM and ANQGSEA. This CDR3 has 11 residues. The CDR3 sequence is CSAAQDHEQFF. The CDR3 coding sequence is TGCAGCGCCGCTCAGGATCATGAGCAGTTCTTC.

This clonotype was detected once. The chain is built from TRBV28 and TRBJ2-4; 9 bases map to TRBD1. Trimming cost V 5 bases and J 0 bases; bases outside gene matches: 5. Germline assignment: CDR1 MDHEN and CDR2 SYDVKM. The CDR3 covers 16 residues. CDR3 DNA sequence: TGTGCCAGCAGTCCCTGGACAGGGGAAGCCAAAAACATTCAGTACTTC. Encoded protein: CASSPWTGEAKNIQYF.

This rearrangement joins TRBV24-1 to TRBJ2-5, with D uncertain. The germline CDR1 and CDR2 sequences are KGHDR and SFDVKD. This CDR3 contains 13 residues. Trimming left V 4 bases short and J 3 bases short, with 8 bases between. In DNA, the CDR3 is TGTGCCACCAGTGAACCCGGCAAAGAGACCCAGTACTTC. It codes for CATSEPGKETQYF.

The CDR3 nucleotides are TGCAGTGCTGTACAGGGGGCGCAGAATTCACCCCTCCACTTT. Translated, it gives CSAVQGAQNSPLHF. The V and J genes are TRBV20-1 and TRBJ1-6; TRBD1 matches 9 bases. The V and J ends lost 5 bases and 7 bases, in that order; junction bases with no gene match: 6. The germline gives CDR1 DFQATT, CDR2 SNEGSKA (reference sequence). The CDR3 is 14 residues long.

This clonotype was found a few times. V usage is TRBV7-2 and J usage is TRBJ2-7; 9 bases match TRBD2. CDR1 and CDR2 (germline): SGHTA, FQGNSA. With V trimmed by 1 base and J by 3 bases, 4 bases remained unmatched. This CDR3 comprises 15 residues. CDR3 sequence: CASSLGRGGIYEQYF. The CDR3 DNA sequence: TGTGCCAGCAGCTTAGGGCGGGGGGGGATCTACGAGCAGTACTTC.

The chain has TRBV5-1 and TRBJ1-1, with D uncertain. The length of the CDR3 is 17 residues. Trimming took 3 bases from V and 1 from J, leaving 19 bases between them. From germline, CDR1 is SGHRS and CDR2 YFSETQ. The CDR3 nucleotides are TGCGCCAGCAGCTGGAGCCCCCCAGGCCCGCAGAACACTGAAGCTTTCTTT. This sequence encodes CASSWSPPGPQNTEAFF.

The chain uses TRBV6-2 or TRBV6-3 and TRBJ2-7; 8 nucleotides line up with TRBD1. The V and J ends lost 0 bases and 9 bases, in that order; junction bases with no gene match: 4. The germline gives CDR1 MNHEY, CDR2 SVGEGT. CDR3 length: 13 amino acids. Written as DNA, the CDR3 is TGTGCCAGCAGTTACTCCCTCGGGACAGGGCAGTACTTC. Its translation is CASSYSLGTGQYF.

The V and J genes are TRBV5-1 and TRBJ2-6, with D unclear. Germline loops: CDR1 SGHRS, CDR2 YFSETQ. The CDR3 length is 15 residues. Trimming pared 4 bases from V and 2 bases from J, leaving 10 bases between. CDR3 in amino acids: CASSIGHTGANVLTF. The CDR3 DNA follows: TGCGCCAGCAGCATCGGGCACACTGGGGCCAACGTCCTGACTTTC.

This clonotype was seen more than once but under ten times. The chain combines TRBV28 with TRBJ2-7; TRBD2 might be the D (5 bases). V was cut by 2 bases and J by 5 bases, with 13 bases left in between. This CDR3 is 14 amino acids long. CDR1 and CDR2 from the germline V gene are MDHEN and SYDVKM. As DNA, the CDR3 is TGTGCCAGCAGTTTAGGTGGCGGGCGAAACGAGCAGTACTTC. Amino acid sequence: CASSLGGGRNEQYF.

V gene TRBV5-1 combines with J gene TRBJ2-1; D ambiguous. CDR1 SGHRS and CDR2 YFSETQ come from the germline V gene. Trimming cost V 0 bases and J 0 bases, with 13 bases left between them. The length of the CDR3 is 17 residues. CDR3: CASSLAVSYGSYNEQFF. CDR3 nucleotides: TGCGCCAGCAGCTTGGCCGTGAGTTACGGCTCCTACAATGAGCAGTTCTTC. Together with reference TRBV5-1 and TRBJ2-1, the CDR3 gives the full variable domain: KAGVTQTPRYLIKTRGQQVTLSCSPISGHRSVSWYQQTPGQGLQFLFEYFSETQRNKGNFPGRFSGRQFSNSRSEMNVSTLELGDSALYLCASSLAVSYGSYNEQFFGPGTRLTVL.

Ten or more counts support this clonotype. The V and J genes are TRBV11-1 and TRBJ2-1, with TRBD2 matching 9 bases. CDR1 and CDR2 (germline): SGHAT, FQDESV (reference sequence). The CDR3 is 16 amino acids. Unmatched junction bases numbered 2, after V lost 1 base and J lost 1 base. The CDR3 here is CASSLVTSGSYNEQFF. The CDR3 nucleotides are TGTGCCAGCAGCTTAGTCACTAGCGGGTCCTACAATGAGCAGTTCTTC.

This chain connects TRBV18 to TRBJ2-2, with D perhaps TRBD1 (6 bases). The V and J ends lost 3 bases and 4 bases respectively, with 12 bases between them. The germline V gene encodes CDR1 KGHSH and CDR2 LQKENI. This CDR3 contains 15 residues. This CDR3 reads CASSPRQDLTGELFF. As DNA, the CDR3 is TGTGCCAGCTCACCTCGACAGGATCTCACCGGGGAGCTGTTTTTT.

This clonotype came up a few times. The chain combines TRBV30 with TRBJ2-7, with D possibly matching TRBD1 (5 bases). The CDR3 has 14 amino acids. Trimming shortened V by 2 bases and J by 0 bases, and 11 bases separated the two germline ends. The germline gives CDR1 GTSNPN, CDR2 SVGIG (reference sequence). CDR3 in amino acids: CAWSRQGGSYEQYF. The DNA of the CDR3 is TGTGCCTGGAGTCGGCAGGGTGGCTCCTACGAGCAGTACTTC. Variable domain in full (rest from reference TRBV30 and TRBJ2-7): SQTIHQWPATLVQPVGSPLSLECTVEGTSNPNLYWYRQAAGRGLQLLFYSVGIGQISSEVPQNLSASRPQDRQFILSSKKLLLSDSGFYLCAWSRQGGSYEQYFGPGTRLTVT.

The chain is built from TRBV2 and TRBJ2-7; no firm D call. The germline V and J ends were trimmed by 7 bases and 7 bases, with 14 bases remaining between them. Germline-derived CDR1 and CDR2 are SNHLY and FYNNEI. The CDR3 contains 12 residues. This chain's CDR3 is CASTSRPAEQYF. As DNA, the CDR3 is TGTGCCAGCACCTCGCGACCGGCAGAGCAGTACTTC.

In this sample, this clonotype turned up a few times. The chain combines TRBV5-1 with TRBJ2-5; D is uncertain. This CDR3 region has 14 residues. The V gene's germline CDR1 is SGHRS and CDR2 YFSETQ. Trimming stripped 2 bases from V and 3 bases from J, with 11 bases between. The CDR3 DNA follows: TGCGCCAGCAGCTTCCAGCCTGGGAAAGAGACCCAGTACTTC. Its translation is CASSFQPGKETQYF. Full variable domain (outside the CDR3, taken from reference TRBV5-1 and TRBJ2-5): KAGVTQTPRYLIKTRGQQVTLSCSPISGHRSVSWYQQTPGQGLQFLFEYFSETQRNKGNFPGRFSGRQFSNSRSEMNVSTLELGDSALYLCASSFQPGKETQYFGPGTRLLVL.

This clonotype occurred a few times. The chain is built from TRBV10-3 and TRBJ2-1, with 12 bases aligning to TRBD2. Per the germline V gene, CDR1 is ENHRY and CDR2 is SYGVKD. The CDR3 is 17 amino acids. With V trimmed by 2 bases and J by 7 bases, 9 bases remained unmatched. The CDR3 reads CAISEAPPGLAGNEQFF. As DNA, the CDR3 is TGTGCCATCAGTGAGGCGCCCCCCGGACTAGCGGGGAATGAGCAGTTCTTC.

A single count supports this clonotype. Being one base from a much bigger clone, this may be a read error. This chain connects TRBV3-1 to TRBJ2-7; 7 bases agree with TRBD1. In germline, CDR1 is LGHDT, CDR2 YNNKEL (reference sequence). The CDR3 extends over 15 amino acids. The V and J ends lost 8 bases and 1 base, in that order; junction bases with no gene match: 11. The CDR3 nucleotides are TGTGCCAGCGGTATCGCGGGCAGGGGGTCCTACGAGCAGTACTTC. This sequence encodes CASGIAGRGSYEQYF.